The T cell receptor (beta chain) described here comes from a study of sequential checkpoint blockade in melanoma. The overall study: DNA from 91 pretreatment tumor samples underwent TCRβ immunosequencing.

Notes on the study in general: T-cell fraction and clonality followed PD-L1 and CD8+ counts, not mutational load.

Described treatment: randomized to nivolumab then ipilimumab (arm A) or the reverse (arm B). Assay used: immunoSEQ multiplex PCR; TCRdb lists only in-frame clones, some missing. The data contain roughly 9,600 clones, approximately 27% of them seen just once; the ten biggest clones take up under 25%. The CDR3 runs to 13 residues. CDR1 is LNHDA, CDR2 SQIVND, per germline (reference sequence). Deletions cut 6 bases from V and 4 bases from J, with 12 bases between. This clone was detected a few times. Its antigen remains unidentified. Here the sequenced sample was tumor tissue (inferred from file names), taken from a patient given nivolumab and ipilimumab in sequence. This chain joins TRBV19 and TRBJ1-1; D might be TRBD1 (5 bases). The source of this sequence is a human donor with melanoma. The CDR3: CASRGTLSTEAFF. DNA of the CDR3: TGTGCCAGTAGGGGGACCTTGAGCACTGAAGCTTTCTTT.